The count of the clone carrying this T cell receptor (beta chain) is one. This sample's time point: pre-sensitization, week 0. As for treatment: therapeutic diphenylcyclopropenone sensitization with weekly scalp DPC. Extraction of total RNA was performed on unfractionated whole blood. This specimen comes from a study of human T cells and chemical hapten exposure. Study context: Chiefly female patients presented with alopecia areata, totalis or universalis. Variation in per-sample TCR yields came mainly from small pooled library volume differences.

Unique molecular identifiers were attached to individual cDNA molecules within the library. TCRdb used MiXCR to reprocess the RACE reads, holding one entry per CDR3 protein. The repertoire holds fewer than 300,000 distinct CDR3 sequences, with approximately 7.5% as singletons. This specimen consisted of whole blood, obtained in connection with sensitization to the hapten diphenylcyclopropenone (DPC). The TCR originated in a man aged 18 to 35 with alopecia areata. Some clones in this sample may be carry-over from other donors' samples.

The CDR3 sequence: CASTIGSIWGFNEQFF. As DNA, the CDR3 is TGTGCCAGCACCATTGGCTCTATATGGGGGTTCAATGAGCAGTTCTTC. The chain recombines TRBV6-2 or TRBV6-3 with TRBJ2-1; TRBD1 or TRBD2 may be the D gene (5 bases each). With 7 bases removed from V and 6 bases from J, the gap between germline ends came to 22 bases. CDR1 MNHEY and CDR2 SVGEGT come from the germline V gene. The CDR3 runs 16 residues.